The present TCR beta chain was sequenced within a study of cytomegalovirus exposure and HLA in healthy donors. Comments on this clone: Its antigen is currently unknown.

The germline gives CDR1 MNHNY, CDR2 SVGAGI (reference sequence). V was shortened by 2 bases and J by 1 base, with 14 bases between the two germline ends. The CDR3 sequence is 16 residues long. Whole-study findings and limits: In vitro checks showed that a few CMV-associated chains really do target CMV antigens.

The PCR was carried out with 60 Vbeta primers and 13 Jbeta primers. Generated by immunoSEQ multiplex PCR, the TCRdb table keeps only in-frame clones and is missing some. The sample lists some 150,000 clones, 65% to 80% occurring once. The chain has TRBV6-6 and TRBJ2-5; tentative D call: TRBD1 (6 bases). The TCR comes from a woman in her forties in good health and CMV-seronegative. The source material was PBMCs. The CDR3 DNA is TGTGCCAGCAGTTACCCAACCGGACAGTTCCAAGAGACCCAGTACTTC. Translated, it gives CASSYPTGQFQETQYF.